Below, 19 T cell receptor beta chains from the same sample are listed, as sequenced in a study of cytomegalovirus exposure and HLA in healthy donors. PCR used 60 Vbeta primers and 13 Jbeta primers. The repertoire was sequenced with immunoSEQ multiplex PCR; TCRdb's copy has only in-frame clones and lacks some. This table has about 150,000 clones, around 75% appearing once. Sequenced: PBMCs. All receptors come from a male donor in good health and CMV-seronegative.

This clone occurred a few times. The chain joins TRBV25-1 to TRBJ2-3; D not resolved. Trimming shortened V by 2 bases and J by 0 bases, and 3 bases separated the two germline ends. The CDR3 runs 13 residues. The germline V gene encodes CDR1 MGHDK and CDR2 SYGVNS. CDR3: CASSEQSTDTQYF. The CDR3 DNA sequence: TGTGCCAGCAGTGAACAAAGCACAGATACGCAGTATTTT. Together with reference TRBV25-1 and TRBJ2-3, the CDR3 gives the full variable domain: EADIYQTPRYLVIGTGKKITLECSQTMGHDKMYWYQQDPGMELHLIHYSYGVNSTEKGDLSSESTVSRIRTEHFPLTLESARPSHTSQYLCASSEQSTDTQYFGPGTRLTVL.

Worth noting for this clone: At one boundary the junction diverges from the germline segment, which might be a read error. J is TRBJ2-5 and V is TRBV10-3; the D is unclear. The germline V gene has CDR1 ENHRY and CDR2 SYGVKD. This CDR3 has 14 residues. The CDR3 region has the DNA TGTGCCATCAGTAAGTCCTTCGGCCAAGAGGCCCAGTACTTC. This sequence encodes CAISKSFGQEAQYF.

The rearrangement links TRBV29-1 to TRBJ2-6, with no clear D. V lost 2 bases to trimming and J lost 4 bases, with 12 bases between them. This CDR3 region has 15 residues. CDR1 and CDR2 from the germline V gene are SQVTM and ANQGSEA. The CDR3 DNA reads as TGCAGCGTTGAACAAACGAGCCGGGGGGCCAACGTCCTGACTTTC. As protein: CSVEQTSRGANVLTF.

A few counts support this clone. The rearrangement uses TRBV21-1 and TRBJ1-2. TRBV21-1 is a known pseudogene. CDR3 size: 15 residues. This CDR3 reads CASSSRRGLYYGYTF. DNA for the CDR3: TGTGCCAGCAGCTCTCGACGGGGGTTATACTATGGCTACACCTTC.

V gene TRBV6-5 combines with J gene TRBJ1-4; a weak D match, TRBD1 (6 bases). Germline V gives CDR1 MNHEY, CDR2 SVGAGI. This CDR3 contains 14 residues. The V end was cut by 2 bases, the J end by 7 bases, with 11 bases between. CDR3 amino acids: CASSYGGAGEKLFF. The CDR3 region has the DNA TGTGCCAGCAGTTACGGGGGGGCTGGTGAAAAACTGTTTTTT.

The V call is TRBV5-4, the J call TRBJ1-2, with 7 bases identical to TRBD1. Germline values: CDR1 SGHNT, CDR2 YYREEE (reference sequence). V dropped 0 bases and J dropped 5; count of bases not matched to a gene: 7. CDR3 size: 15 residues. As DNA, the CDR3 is TGTGCCAGCAGCTTGGATCACAGGGGCACATATGGCTACACCTTC. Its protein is CASSLDHRGTYGYTF. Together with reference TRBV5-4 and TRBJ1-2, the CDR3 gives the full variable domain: ETGVTQSPTHLIKTRGQQVTLRCSSQSGHNTVSWYQQALGQGPQFIFQYYREEENGRGNFPPRFSGLQFPNYSSELNVNALELDDSALYLCASSLDHRGTYGYTFGSGTRLTVV.

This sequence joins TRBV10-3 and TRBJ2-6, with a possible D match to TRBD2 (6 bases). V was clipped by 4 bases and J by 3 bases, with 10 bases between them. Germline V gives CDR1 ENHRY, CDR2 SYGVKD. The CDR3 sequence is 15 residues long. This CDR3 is CAISGGADGANVLTF. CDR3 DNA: TGTGCCATCAGTGGCGGGGCGGATGGGGCCAACGTCCTGACTTTC.

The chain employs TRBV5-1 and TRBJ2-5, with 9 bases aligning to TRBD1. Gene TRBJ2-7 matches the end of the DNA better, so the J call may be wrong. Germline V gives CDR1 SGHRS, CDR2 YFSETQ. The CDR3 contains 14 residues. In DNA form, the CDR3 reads TGCGCCAGCAGCTCGACAGGGGGGACCTACGAGCAGTACTTC. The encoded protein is CASSSTGGTYEQYF.

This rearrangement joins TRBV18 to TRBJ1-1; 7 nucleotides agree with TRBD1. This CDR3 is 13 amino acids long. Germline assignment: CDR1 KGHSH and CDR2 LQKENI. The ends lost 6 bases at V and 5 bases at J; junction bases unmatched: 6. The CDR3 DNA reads TGTGCCAGCTCGCAAGACAGGGAAACTGAAGCTTTCTTT. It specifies CASSQDRETEAFF.

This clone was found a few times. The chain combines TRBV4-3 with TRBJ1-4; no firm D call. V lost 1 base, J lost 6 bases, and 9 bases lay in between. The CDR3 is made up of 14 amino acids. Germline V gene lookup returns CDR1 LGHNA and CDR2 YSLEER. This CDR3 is CASSQGDTDEKLFF. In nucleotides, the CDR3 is TGCGCCAGCAGCCAAGGAGACACGGATGAAAAACTGTTTTTT.

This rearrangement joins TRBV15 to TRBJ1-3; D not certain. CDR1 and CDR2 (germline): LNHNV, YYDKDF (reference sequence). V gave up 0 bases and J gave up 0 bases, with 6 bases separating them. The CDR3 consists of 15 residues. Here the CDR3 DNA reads TGTGCCACCAGCAGAGATTTGGCCTCTGGAAACACCATATATTTT. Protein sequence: CATSRDLASGNTIYF.

CDR3 sequence (DNA): TGTGCCAGCAGTGTTCACCGACAGGGAGCCTACGAGCAGTACTTC. This sequence encodes CASSVHRQGAYEQYF. The chain combines TRBV2 with TRBJ2-7; 7 bases are shared with TRBD1. Germline V lookup: CDR1 SNHLY, CDR2 FYNNEI. The CDR3 has 15 residues. V dropped 4 bases and J dropped 2; count of bases not matched to a gene: 8.

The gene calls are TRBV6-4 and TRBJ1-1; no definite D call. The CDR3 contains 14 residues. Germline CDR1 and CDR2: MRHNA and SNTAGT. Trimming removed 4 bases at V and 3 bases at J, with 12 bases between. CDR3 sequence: CASSATARDTEAFF. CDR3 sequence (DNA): TGTGCCAGCAGTGCAACTGCGCGGGACACTGAAGCTTTCTTT.

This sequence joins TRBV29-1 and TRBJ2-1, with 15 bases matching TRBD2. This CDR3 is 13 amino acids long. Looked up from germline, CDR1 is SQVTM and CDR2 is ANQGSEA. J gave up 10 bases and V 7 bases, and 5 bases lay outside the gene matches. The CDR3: CSAEGLAGGEQFF. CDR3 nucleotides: TGCAGCGCGGAGGGACTAGCGGGAGGAGAGCAGTTCTTC.

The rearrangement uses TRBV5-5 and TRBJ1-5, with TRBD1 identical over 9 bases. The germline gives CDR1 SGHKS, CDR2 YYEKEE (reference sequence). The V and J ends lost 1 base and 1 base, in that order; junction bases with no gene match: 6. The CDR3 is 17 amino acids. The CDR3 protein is CASSLYFGTGSNQPQHF. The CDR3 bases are TGTGCCAGCAGCTTGTATTTTGGGACAGGGAGCAATCAGCCCCAGCATTTT.

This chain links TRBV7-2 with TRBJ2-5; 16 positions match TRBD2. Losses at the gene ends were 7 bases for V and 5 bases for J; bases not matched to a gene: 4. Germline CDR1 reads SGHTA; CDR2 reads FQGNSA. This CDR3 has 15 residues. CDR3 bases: TGTGCCAGCAAAATGGGACTAGCGGGAGGGGAGACCCAGTACTTC. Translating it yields CASKMGLAGGETQYF. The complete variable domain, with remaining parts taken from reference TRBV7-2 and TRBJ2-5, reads GAGVSQSPSNKVTEKGKDVELRCDPISGHTALYWYRQSLGQGLEFLIYFQGNSAPDKSGLPSDRFSAERTGGSVSTLTIQRTQQEDSAVYLCASKMGLAGGETQYFGPGTRLLVL.

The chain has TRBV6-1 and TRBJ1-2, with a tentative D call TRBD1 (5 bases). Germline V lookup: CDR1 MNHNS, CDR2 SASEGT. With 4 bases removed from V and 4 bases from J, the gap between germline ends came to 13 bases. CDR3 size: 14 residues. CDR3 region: CASSASGPFYGYTF. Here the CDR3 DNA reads TGTGCCAGCAGTGCGTCAGGGCCTTTCTATGGCTACACCTTC.

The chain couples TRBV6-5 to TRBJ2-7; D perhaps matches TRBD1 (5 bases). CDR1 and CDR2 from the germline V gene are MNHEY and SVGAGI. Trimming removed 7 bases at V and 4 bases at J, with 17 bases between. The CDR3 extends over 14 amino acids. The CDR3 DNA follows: TGTGCCAGCACCAGGGCGGTCCCTCCTTACGAGCAGTACTTC. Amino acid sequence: CASTRAVPPYEQYF.

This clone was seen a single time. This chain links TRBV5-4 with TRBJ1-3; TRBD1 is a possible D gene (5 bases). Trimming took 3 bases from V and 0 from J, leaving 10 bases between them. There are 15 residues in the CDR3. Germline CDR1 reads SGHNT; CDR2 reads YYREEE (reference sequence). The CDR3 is CASSSAGFSGNTIYF. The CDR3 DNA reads TGTGCCAGCAGCTCAGCAGGGTTCTCTGGAAACACCATATATTTT. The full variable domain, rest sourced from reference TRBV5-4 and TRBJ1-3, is ETGVTQSPTHLIKTRGQQVTLRCSSQSGHNTVSWYQQALGQGPQFIFQYYREEENGRGNFPPRFSGLQFPNYSSELNVNALELDDSALYLCASSSAGFSGNTIYFGEGSWLTVV.